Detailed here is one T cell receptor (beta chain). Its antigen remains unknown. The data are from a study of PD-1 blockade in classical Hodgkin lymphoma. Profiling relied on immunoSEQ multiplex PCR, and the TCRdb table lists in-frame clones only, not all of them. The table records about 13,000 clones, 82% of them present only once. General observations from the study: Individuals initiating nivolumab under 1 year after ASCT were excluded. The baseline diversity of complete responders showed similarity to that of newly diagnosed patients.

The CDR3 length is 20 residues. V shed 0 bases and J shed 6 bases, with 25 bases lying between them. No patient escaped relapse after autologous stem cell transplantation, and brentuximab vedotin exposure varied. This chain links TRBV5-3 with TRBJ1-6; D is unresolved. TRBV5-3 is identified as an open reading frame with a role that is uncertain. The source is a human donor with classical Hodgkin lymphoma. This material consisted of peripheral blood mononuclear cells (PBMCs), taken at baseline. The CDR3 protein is CARSLAVGLGRRRSNSPLHF. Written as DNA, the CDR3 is TGTGCCAGAAGCTTGGCGGTGGGCCTGGGCCGTAGGAGGAGTAATTCACCCCTCCACTTT.